This paragraph covers one TCR beta chain sequence. Germline loops: CDR1 GTSNPN, CDR2 SVGIG (reference sequence). The CDR3 loop spans 15 amino acids. After removal of 3 bases from V and 0 bases from J, the junction contained 7 bases not matched to a gene. The data are from a study of shared clonotypes between healthy human individuals. Some 30,000 T cell genomes, or approximately 190 ng DNA, went into the sorted-subset replicate PCRs. TCRdb keeps only in-frame clones here, not all; method: immunoSEQ multiplex PCR. This table has 2 million to 3 million clones, 93% appearing once. Sequenced: naive CD4+ T cells from PBMCs. Subset described: CD45RA+ positively selected. This receptor was identified in a man aged 18 to 29 in good health. Some clones in this sample may be carry-over from other donors' samples. The chain recombines TRBV30 with TRBJ1-2; 7 nucleotides agree with TRBD1. The CDR3 sequence is CAWRPDRAPNYGYTF. CDR3 DNA sequence: TGTGCCTGGAGACCCGACAGGGCCCCTAACTATGGCTACACCTTC. Full variable domain (rest looked up from reference TRBV30 and TRBJ1-2): SQTIHQWPATLVQPVGSPLSLECTVEGTSNPNLYWYRQAAGRGLQLLFYSVGIGQISSEVPQNLSASRPQDRQFILSSKKLLLSDSGFYLCAWRPDRAPNYGYTFGSGTRLTVV.